Listed below are T cell receptor beta chains from one sample, sequenced in a study of blood T cell repertoires in COVID-19. Clones were read by immunoSEQ multiplex PCR, and TCRdb kept only the in-frame ones, dropping some. Of over 150,000 clones in the sample, 78% were seen once. What was sequenced was PBMCs or T cells enriched from blood (not recorded which). These receptors all come from a woman aged 45 to 65 who had recovered from COVID-19. Both conserved end residues are part of each CDR3. Fields, in order: V gene, J gene, D gene, clone size, CDR3 protein, CDR3 DNA. The D gene is left open where the match is weak. Where a row states a size, it is once, few, many or the class of an expanded clone; other rows omit it.

TRBV28	TRBJ2-7	TRBD2	NA	CASSPRAPAGGGYEQYF	TGTGCCAGCAGTCCCCGAGCTCCAGCGGGAGGGGGCTACGAGCAGTACTTC
TRBV24-1	TRBJ1-2	TRBD1	NA	CATSTGTGFNYGYTF	TGTGCCACCAGTACAGGGACAGGCTTCAACTATGGCTACACCTTC
TRBV10-1	TRBJ2-3	TRBD2	NA	CASSEGLAGSDTQYF	TGCGCCAGCAGCGAGGGACTAGCGGGCTCAGATACGCAGTATTTT
TRBV27	TRBJ1-4	NA	once	CASSFTGTNEKLFF	TGTGCCAGCAGTTTCACAGGGACTAATGAAAAACTGTTTTTT
TRBV28	TRBJ1-1	TRBD1	NA	CASSSNRGGAFF	TGTGCCAGCAGTAGTAACAGGGGTGGAGCTTTCTTT
TRBV24-1	TRBJ2-7	NA	NA	CATSDLYEQYF	TGTGCCACCAGTGACCTTTACGAGCAGTACTTC
TRBV29-1	TRBJ2-7	TRBD2	NA	CSVWGGSGSYEQYF	TGCAGCGTCTGGGGGGGAAGCGGTTCCTACGAGCAGTACTTC
TRBV19	TRBJ2-5	TRBD2	NA	CASSPTPSGSVETQYF	TGTGCCAGTAGTCCTACCCCGAGCGGGAGTGTGGAGACCCAGTACTTC
TRBV28	TRBJ1-5	TRBD1	NA	CASRHPGQGYQPQHF	TGTGCCAGCAGGCATCCGGGACAGGGTTATCAGCCCCAGCATTTT
TRBV30	TRBJ2-5	NA	NA	CAWQALQETQYF	TGTGCCTGGCAGGCTCTCCAAGAGACCCAGTACTTC
TRBV6-5	TRBJ1-6	NA	NA	CALGGANSPLHF	TGTGCCCTCGGAGGGGCTAATTCACCCCTCCACTTT
TRBV3-1/TRBV3-2	TRBJ1-6	NA	NA	CASKVAGDSPLHF	TGTGCCAGCAAAGTCGCGGGGGATTCACCCCTCCACTTT
TRBV19	TRBJ2-2	NA	NA	CASSIVVSGTGELFF	TGTGCCAGTAGTATAGTCGTGAGCGGCACCGGGGAGCTGTTTTTT
TRBV6-5	TRBJ2-5	TRBD1	NA	CASTPGGWEETQYF	TGTGCCAGCACCCCAGGGGGCTGGGAAGAGACCCAGTACTTC
TRBV19	TRBJ2-7	TRBD1	few	CASSIWGTGGYEQYF	TGTGCCAGTAGTATTTGGGGGACAGGAGGATACGAGCAGTACTTC
TRBV6-2/TRBV6-3	TRBJ2-1	TRBD1	few	CASSPRDRAYNEQFF	TGTGCCAGCAGTCCCCGGGACAGGGCCTACAATGAGCAGTTCTTC
TRBV7-2	TRBJ2-5	NA	NA	CASSLQGGRETQYF	TGTGCCAGCAGCCTCCAGGGAGGACGGGAGACCCAGTACTTC
TRBV9	TRBJ2-1	TRBD2	NA	CASGTSDYNEQFF	TGTGCCAGCGGGACTAGCGACTACAATGAGCAGTTCTTC
TRBV25-1	TRBJ1-6	TRBD1	NA	CASRAGTGNSPLHF	TGTGCCAGCAGGGCCGGGACAGGGAATTCACCCCTCCACTTT
TRBV7-9	TRBJ1-6	NA	NA	CASTPTGQDNSPLHF	TGTGCCAGCACCCCAACAGGGCAAGATAATTCACCCCTCCACTTT
TRBV24-1	TRBJ2-3	TRBD2	NA	CATSDSGLAGEGTQYF	TGTGCCACCAGTGATTCGGGACTAGCGGGAGAGGGTACGCAGTATTTT
TRBV19	TRBJ2-1	NA	few	CASSYPSSYNEQFF	TGTGCCAGTAGCTACCCGAGCTCCTACAATGAGCAGTTCTTC
TRBV14	TRBJ2-1	TRBD2	once	CASSQSSGYNEQFF	TGTGCCAGCAGCCAATCTAGCGGCTACAATGAGCAGTTCTTC
TRBV28	TRBJ2-1	TRBD2	NA	CASSPWRESDEQFF	TGTGCCAGCAGCCCTTGGCGGGAGTCGGATGAGCAGTTCTTC
TRBV3-1/TRBV3-2	TRBJ1-5	NA	NA	CASSQSLSTGQPQHF	TGTGCCAGCAGCCAATCCTTATCAACGGGACAGCCCCAGCATTTT
TRBV4-1	TRBJ2-7	NA	NA	CASSQVEGPQGSYEQYF	TGCGCCAGCAGCCAAGTGGAGGGCCCACAGGGGAGCTACGAGCAGTACTTC
TRBV28	TRBJ2-7	TRBD1	NA	CASSSPSGTGPYEQYF	TGTGCCAGCAGTTCCCCATCCGGGACAGGGCCCTACGAGCAGTACTTC
TRBV5-1	TRBJ2-6	NA	NA	CASRPGQVSGANVLTF	TGCGCCAGCAGGCCGGGACAAGTCTCTGGGGCCAACGTCCTGACTTTC
TRBV7-3	TRBJ2-1	TRBD2	NA	CASSPRTSTKGNEQFF	TGTGCCAGCAGCCCAAGGACTAGCACCAAAGGCAATGAGCAGTTCTTC